The T cell receptor beta chain described here comes from a study of T-cell reconstitution after alpha-beta-depleted transplantation in children. Regarding the study as a whole: Several hundred graft clones that had expanded were reportedly the source of alpha-beta T cells about two months after transplant. From surviving recipient T cells and thymic progenitors came the high day-60 TCRbeta diversity observed in some patients. The main origin of T-cell counts and diversity one year after transplant was newly produced T cells.

This clonotype has at least ten counts. Its antigen is currently unknown. Germline V gives CDR1 LNHNV, CDR2 YYDKDF (reference sequence). V shed 0 bases and J shed 0 bases, with 8 bases lying between them. The CDR3 length is 15 residues. Unique molecular identifiers were used to barcode this TCRbeta library. TCRdb processed the PCR reads anew with MiXCR; each CDR3 protein has one entry. Of about 260,000 distinct CDR3 sequences listed, 8.2% are singletons. The sequenced sample was PBMCs, mostly from graft donor cells, obtained 180 days after TCRalphabeta/CD19-depleted stem cell transplant. This receptor was identified in a male patient between 10 and 17 years old who had a stem cell transplant for acute lymphoblastic leukemia, so the T cells may come from the graft donor. The gene calls are TRBV15 and TRBJ1-1; D is undetermined. The CDR3 loop reads CATSRDRGMNTEAFF. The CDR3 coding sequence is TGTGCCACCAGCAGAGATCGGGGTATGAACACTGAAGCTTTCTTT. Full variable domain (missing parts from reference TRBV15 and TRBJ1-1): DAMVIQNPRYQVTQFGKPVTLSCSQTLNHNVMYWYQQKSSQAPKLLFHYYDKDFNNEADTPDNFQSRRPNTSFCFLDIRSPGLGDTAMYLCATSRDRGMNTEAFFGQGTRLTVV.